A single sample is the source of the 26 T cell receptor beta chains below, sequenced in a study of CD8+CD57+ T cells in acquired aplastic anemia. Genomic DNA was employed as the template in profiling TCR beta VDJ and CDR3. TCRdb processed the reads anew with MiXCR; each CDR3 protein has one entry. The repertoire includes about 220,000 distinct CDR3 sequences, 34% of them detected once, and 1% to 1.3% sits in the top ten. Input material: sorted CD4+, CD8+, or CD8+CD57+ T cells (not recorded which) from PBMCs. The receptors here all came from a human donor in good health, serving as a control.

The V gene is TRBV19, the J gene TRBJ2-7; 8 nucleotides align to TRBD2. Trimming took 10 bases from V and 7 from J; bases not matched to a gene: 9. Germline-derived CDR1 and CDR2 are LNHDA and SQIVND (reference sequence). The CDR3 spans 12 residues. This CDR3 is CATDAGGREQYF. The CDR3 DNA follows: TGTGCCACCGACGCGGGAGGTCGAGAGCAGTACTTC.

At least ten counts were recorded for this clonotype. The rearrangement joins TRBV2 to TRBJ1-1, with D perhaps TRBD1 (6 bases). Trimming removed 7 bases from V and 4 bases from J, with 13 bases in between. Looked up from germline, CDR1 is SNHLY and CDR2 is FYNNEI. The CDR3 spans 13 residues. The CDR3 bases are TGTGCCAGCAAAACAGGGTATAGCACTGAAGCTTTCTTT. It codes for CASKTGYSTEAFF.

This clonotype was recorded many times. Here the CDR3 reads CASSPQDGNTIYF. The CDR3 region has the DNA TGTGCCAGCAGCCCCCAGGATGGAAACACCATATATTTT. J is TRBJ1-3 and V is TRBV7-9; D not resolved. The V and J ends lost 5 bases and 3 bases respectively, with 8 bases between them. Germline V gives CDR1 SEHNR, CDR2 FQNEAQ (reference sequence). This CDR3 has 13 residues.

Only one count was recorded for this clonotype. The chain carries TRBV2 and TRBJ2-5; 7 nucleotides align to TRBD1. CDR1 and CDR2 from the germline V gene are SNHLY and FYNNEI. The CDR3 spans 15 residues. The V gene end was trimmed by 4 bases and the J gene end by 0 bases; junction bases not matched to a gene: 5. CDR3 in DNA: TGTGCCAGCAGTGTAGGACAGGTCGACCAAGAGACCCAGTACTTC. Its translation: CASSVGQVDQETQYF.

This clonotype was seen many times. The CDR3, as DNA: TGTGCCAGCAGCTTACAGGGGGCCCCCTACGAGCAGTACTTC. Translation: CASSLQGAPYEQYF. The chain recombines TRBV7-9 with TRBJ2-7, with 8 bases lining up with TRBD1. Per the germline V gene, CDR1 is SEHNR and CDR2 is FQNEAQ (reference sequence). The ends lost 2 bases at V and 2 bases at J; junction bases unmatched: 2. The CDR3 length is 14 residues.

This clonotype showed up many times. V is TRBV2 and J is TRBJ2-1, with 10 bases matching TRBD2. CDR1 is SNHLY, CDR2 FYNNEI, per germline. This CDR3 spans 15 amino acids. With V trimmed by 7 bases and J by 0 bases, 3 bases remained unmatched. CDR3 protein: CASTSSGGSYNEQFF. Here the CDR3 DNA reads TGTGCCAGCACATCTAGCGGGGGCTCCTACAATGAGCAGTTCTTC.

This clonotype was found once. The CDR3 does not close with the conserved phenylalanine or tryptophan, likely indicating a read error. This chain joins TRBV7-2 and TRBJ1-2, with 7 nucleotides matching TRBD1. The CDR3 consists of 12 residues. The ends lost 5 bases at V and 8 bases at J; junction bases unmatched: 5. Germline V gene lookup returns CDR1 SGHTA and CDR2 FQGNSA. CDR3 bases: TGTGCCAGCAGCCCCCAGACAGGGGGCTACACCCTC. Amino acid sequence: CASSPQTGGYTL.

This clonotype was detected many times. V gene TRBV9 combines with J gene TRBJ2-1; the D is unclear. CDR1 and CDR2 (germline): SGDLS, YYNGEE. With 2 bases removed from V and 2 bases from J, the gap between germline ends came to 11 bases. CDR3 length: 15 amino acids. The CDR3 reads CASSVSWAPYNEQFF. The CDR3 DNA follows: TGTGCCAGCAGCGTTAGTTGGGCCCCCTACAATGAGCAGTTCTTC.

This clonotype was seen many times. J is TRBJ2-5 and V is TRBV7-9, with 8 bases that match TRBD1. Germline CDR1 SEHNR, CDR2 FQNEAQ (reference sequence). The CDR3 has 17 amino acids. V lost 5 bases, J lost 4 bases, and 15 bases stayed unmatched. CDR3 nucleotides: TGTGCCAGCAGCCCCAAGGGCCAGGGGGCGGACGGAGAGACCCAGTACTTC. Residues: CASSPKGQGADGETQYF.

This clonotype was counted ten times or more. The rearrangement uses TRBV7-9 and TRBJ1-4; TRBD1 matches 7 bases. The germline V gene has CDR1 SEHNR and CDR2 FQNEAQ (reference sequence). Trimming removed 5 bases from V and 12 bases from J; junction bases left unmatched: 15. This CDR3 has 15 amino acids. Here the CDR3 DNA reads TGTGCCAGCAGCCCGAGACAGGGCGGAACGAAAGAACTGTTTTTT. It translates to CASSPRQGGTKELFF.

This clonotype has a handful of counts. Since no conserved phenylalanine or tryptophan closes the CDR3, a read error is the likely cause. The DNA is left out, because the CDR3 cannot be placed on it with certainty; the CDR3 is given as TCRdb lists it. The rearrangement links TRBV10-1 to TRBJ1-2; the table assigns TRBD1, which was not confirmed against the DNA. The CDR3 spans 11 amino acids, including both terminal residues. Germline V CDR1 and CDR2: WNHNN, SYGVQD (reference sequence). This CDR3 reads CASSSDRGFCL.

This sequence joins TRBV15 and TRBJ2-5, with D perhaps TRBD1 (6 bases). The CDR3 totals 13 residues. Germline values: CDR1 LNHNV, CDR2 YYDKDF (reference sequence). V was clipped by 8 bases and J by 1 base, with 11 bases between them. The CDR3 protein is CATRDRFQETQYF. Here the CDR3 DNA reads TGTGCCACCCGAGACAGGTTCCAAGAGACCCAGTACTTC.

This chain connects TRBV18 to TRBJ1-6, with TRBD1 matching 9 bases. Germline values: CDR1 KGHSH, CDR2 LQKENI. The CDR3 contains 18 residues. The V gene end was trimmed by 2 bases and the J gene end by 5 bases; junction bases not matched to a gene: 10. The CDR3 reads CASSPILGQGGDNSPLHF. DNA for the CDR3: TGTGCCAGCTCACCAATCCTGGGACAGGGTGGCGATAATTCACCCCTCCACTTT.

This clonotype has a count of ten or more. The CDR3 region is CASSHPWDGTREQFF. CDR3 nucleotide sequence: TGCGCCAGCAGCCATCCATGGGACGGGACGAGGGAGCAGTTCTTC. The chain combines TRBV4-1 with TRBJ2-1, with D perhaps assigned TRBD1 or TRBD2 (5 bases each). CDR1 and CDR2 (germline): MGHRA, YSYEKL. CDR3 length: 15 amino acids. V was trimmed by 3 bases and J by 10 bases, leaving 19 bases between them.

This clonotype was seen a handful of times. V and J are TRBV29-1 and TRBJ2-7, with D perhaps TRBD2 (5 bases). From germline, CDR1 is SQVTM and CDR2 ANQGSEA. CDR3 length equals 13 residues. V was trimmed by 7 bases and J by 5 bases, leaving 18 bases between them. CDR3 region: CSAKGQRVHEQYF. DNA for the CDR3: TGCAGCGCTAAGGGCCAGAGGGTCCACGAGCAGTACTTC.

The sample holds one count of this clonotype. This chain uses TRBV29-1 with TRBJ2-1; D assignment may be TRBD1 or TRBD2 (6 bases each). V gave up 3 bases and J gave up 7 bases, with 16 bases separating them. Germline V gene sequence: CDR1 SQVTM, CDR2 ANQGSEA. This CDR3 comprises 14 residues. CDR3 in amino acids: CSVENLGGLNEQFF. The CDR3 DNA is TGCAGCGTTGAGAACTTGGGGGGCCTAAATGAGCAGTTCTTC.

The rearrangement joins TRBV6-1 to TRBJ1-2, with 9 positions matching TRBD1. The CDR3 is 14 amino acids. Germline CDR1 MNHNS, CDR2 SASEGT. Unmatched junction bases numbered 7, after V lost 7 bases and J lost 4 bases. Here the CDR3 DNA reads TGTGCCAGCAATAACAGGGGGCAGAGCTATGGCTACACCTTC. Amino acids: CASNNRGQSYGYTF.

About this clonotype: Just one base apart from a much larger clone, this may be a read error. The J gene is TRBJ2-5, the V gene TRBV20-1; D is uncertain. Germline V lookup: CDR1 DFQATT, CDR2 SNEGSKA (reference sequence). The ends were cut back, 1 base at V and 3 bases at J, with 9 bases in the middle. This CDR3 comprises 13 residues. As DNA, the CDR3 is TGCAGTGCTAGAGTTCCCCGAAAAGAGACCCAGTACTTC. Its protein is CSARVPRKETQYF.

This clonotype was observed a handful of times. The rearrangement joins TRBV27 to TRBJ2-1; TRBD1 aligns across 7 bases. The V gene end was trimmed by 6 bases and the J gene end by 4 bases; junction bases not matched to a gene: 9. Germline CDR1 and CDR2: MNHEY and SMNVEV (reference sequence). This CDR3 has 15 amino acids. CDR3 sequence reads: CASRNHGTAYNEQFF. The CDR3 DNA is TGTGCCAGCAGGAACCACGGGACAGCTTACAATGAGCAGTTCTTC.

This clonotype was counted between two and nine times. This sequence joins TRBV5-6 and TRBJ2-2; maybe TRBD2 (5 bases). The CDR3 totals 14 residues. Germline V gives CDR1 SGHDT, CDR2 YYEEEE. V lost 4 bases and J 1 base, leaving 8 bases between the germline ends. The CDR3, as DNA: TGTGCCAGCAGCCGGGCGGGGAACACCGGGGAGCTGTTTTTT. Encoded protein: CASSRAGNTGELFF.

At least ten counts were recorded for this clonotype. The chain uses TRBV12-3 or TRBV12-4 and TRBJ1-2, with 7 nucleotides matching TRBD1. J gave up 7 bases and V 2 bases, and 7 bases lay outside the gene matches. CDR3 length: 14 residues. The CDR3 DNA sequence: TGTGCCAGCAGTTTATCCGGAACAGGGGCTGGCTACACCTTC. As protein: CASSLSGTGAGYTF.

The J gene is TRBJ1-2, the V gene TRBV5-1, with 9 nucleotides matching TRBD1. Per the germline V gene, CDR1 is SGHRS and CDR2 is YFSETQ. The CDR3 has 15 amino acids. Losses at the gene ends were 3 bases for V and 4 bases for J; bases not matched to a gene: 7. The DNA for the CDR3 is TGCGCCAGCAGCTCCGGACAGGGGAGAAGCTATGGCTACACCTTC. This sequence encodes CASSSGQGRSYGYTF.

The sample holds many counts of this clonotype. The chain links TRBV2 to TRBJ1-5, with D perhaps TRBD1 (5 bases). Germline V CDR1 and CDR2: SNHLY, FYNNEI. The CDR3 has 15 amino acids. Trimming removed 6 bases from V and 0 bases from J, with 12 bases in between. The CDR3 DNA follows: TGTGCCAGCAGGGAGACAGTGTATAGCAATCAGCCCCAGCATTTT. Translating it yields CASRETVYSNQPQHF.

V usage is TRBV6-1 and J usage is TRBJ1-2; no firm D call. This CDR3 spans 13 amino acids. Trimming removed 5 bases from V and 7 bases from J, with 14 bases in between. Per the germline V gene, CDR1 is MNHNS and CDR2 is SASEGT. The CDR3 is CASSQDRLGGYTF. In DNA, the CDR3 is TGTGCCAGCAGTCAAGACCGCCTTGGTGGCTACACCTTC.

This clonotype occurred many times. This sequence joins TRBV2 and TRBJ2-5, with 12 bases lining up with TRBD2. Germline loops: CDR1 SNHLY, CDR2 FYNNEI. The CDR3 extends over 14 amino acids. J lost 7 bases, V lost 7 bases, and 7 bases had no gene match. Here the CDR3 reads CASKRLAGGVTQYF. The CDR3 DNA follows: TGTGCCAGCAAGCGTCTAGCGGGAGGGGTGACCCAGTACTTC.

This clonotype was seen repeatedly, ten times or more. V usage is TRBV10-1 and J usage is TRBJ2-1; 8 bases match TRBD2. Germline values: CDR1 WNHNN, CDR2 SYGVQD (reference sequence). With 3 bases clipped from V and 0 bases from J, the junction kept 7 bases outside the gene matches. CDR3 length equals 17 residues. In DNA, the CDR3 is TGCGCCAGCAGTGAAACTAGCGGCCCCTTCTCCTACAATGAGCAGTTCTTC. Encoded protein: CASSETSGPFSYNEQFF.